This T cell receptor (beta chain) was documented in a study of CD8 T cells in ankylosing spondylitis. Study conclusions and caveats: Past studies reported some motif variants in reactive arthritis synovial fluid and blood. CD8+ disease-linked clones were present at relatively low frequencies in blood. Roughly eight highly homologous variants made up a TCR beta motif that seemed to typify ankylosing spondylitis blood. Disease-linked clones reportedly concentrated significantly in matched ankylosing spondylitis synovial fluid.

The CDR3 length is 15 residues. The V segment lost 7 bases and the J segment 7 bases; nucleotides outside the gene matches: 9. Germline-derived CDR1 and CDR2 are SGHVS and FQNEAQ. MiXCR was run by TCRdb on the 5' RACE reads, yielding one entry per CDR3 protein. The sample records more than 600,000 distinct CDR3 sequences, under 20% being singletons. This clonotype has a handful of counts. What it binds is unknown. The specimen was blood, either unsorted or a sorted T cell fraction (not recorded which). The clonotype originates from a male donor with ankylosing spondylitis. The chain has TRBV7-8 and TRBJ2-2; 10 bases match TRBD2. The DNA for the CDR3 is TGTGCCAGCACTAGCCTAGCGGGAGTCCTCGGGGAGCTGTTTTTT. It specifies CASTSLAGVLGELFF.